This record concerns one TCR beta chain sequence. The data were obtained in a study of long-term antiretroviral therapy in people with HIV. Run at survey level, the immunoSEQ assay was version v3.0. Some clones are missing from TCRdb's copy, which holds only in-frame ones; the method was immunoSEQ multiplex PCR. This table has approximately 17,000 clones, around 87% appearing once. Germline V gene data show CDR1 as SGHKS and CDR2 as YYEKEE (reference sequence). This CDR3 spans 15 amino acids. Trimming took 4 bases from V and 4 from J; bases not matched to a gene: 8. This TCR was recovered from a man in his fifties with HIV. The chain employs TRBV5-5 and TRBJ1-5; 7 nucleotides agree with TRBD1. Sequenced material: unsorted PBMCs, taken 0.7 years before starting antiretroviral therapy. The CDR3 loop reads CASSQAGGKNQPQHF. The CDR3 DNA reads as TGTGCCAGCAGCCAAGCAGGGGGTAAGAATCAGCCCCAGCATTTT. The variable domain in full, completed from reference TRBV5-5 and TRBJ1-5, reads DAGVTQSPTHLIKTRGQQVTLRCSPISGHKSVSWYQQVLGQGPQFIFQYYEKEERGRGNFPDRFSARQFPNYSSELNVNALLLGDSALYLCASSQAGGKNQPQHFGDGTRLSIL.